Presented here are 11 T cell receptor beta chains from one specimen sequenced in a study of early T cells in non-severe SARS-CoV-2 infection. TCRdb redid the calling of the 5' RACE reads with MiXCR, one entry per CDR3 protein. The sample includes tens of thousands of distinct CDR3 sequences, 12% of them seen just once. The sample comprised whole blood. The receptors originated from an adult who was a healthcare worker with PCR-confirmed SARS-CoV-2 infection or an uninfected control (not recorded which).

This clonotype was recorded many times. This chain connects TRBV19 to TRBJ1-5; maybe TRBD1 (5 bases). The CDR3 has 14 amino acids. Germline loops: CDR1 LNHDA, CDR2 SQIVND (reference sequence). With 5 bases removed from V and 3 bases from J, the gap between germline ends came to 11 bases. CDR3 DNA sequence: TGTGCCAGTAGTGGCACAGGTTACAATCAGCCCCAGCATTTT. It encodes CASSGTGYNQPQHF.

The chain couples TRBV5-1 to TRBJ2-7; 7 bases are a match to TRBD1. V shed 7 bases, J shed 2 bases, and the junction held 9 bases outside the gene matches. The CDR3 is 14 amino acids. The germline gives CDR1 SGHRS, CDR2 YFSETQ. The CDR3 loop is CASVSGTDPYEQYF. In DNA, the CDR3 is TGCGCCAGCGTGTCCGGGACAGATCCCTACGAGCAGTACTTC.

This clonotype was observed many times. The gene calls are TRBV4-2 and TRBJ2-7; 7 bases are a match to TRBD1. The germline V gene encodes CDR1 LGHNA and CDR2 YNFKEQ. The CDR3 runs to 12 residues. V was clipped by 3 bases and J by 7 bases; unmatched bases: 3. The CDR3 coding sequence is TGTGCCAGCAGCCACATGGACAGGGAGCAGTACTTC. It translates to CASSHMDREQYF.

This clonotype was counted between two and nine times. This chain uses TRBV30 with TRBJ2-1; D uncertain. The CDR3 length is 13 residues. Germline values: CDR1 GTSNPN, CDR2 SVGIG (reference sequence). Trimming pared 4 bases from V and 15 bases from J, leaving 22 bases between. The CDR3 loop is CAWTATLLPNVFF. CDR3 bases: TGTGCCTGGACCGCAACCCTCCTTCCCAATGTGTTCTTC.

This clonotype was detected many times. This sequence joins TRBV2 and TRBJ2-2, with D possibly being TRBD1 (5 bases). Trimming took off 6 bases at V and 9 bases at J, with 8 bases between the two ends. CDR3 size: 11 residues. From germline, CDR1 is SNHLY and CDR2 FYNNEI. This chain's CDR3 is CASRAGRELFF. The DNA for the CDR3 is TGTGCCAGCAGGGCAGGGAGGGAGCTGTTTTTT.

In its sample, this clonotype was seen a few times. The gene calls are TRBV29-1 and TRBJ2-1; 7 nucleotides line up with TRBD2. V shed 6 bases and J 0 bases; nucleotides not matched to a gene: 5. Germline CDR1 SQVTM, CDR2 ANQGSEA. This CDR3 is built from 14 residues. In nucleotides, the CDR3 is TGCAGCGTGGGAGCGGGGAGCTCCTACAATGAGCAGTTCTTC. It codes for CSVGAGSSYNEQFF.

Many counts were recorded for this clonotype. The chain couples TRBV20-1 to TRBJ1-4; D unresolved. In germline, CDR1 is DFQATT, CDR2 SNEGSKA (reference sequence). The CDR3 spans 12 residues. V lost 4 bases, J lost 4 bases, and 7 bases lay in between. CDR3 sequence reads: CSATDGNEKLFF. The DNA for the CDR3 is TGCAGTGCTACCGACGGTAATGAAAAACTGTTTTTT.

In its sample, this clonotype was seen many times. V and J are TRBV5-1 and TRBJ2-1; 13 bases line up with TRBD2. V shed 5 bases and J 4 bases; nucleotides not matched to a gene: 9. This CDR3 has 17 amino acids. Germline loops: CDR1 SGHRS, CDR2 YFSETQ. DNA for the CDR3: TGCGCCAGCAGGCCCGGACTAGCGGGAGAGGTTTACAATGAGCAGTTCTTC. Translated: CASRPGLAGEVYNEQFF.

DNA for the CDR3: TGCAGTGCTGTTCAAGAGACCCAGTACTTC. Its protein is CSAVQETQYF. The V gene is TRBV20-1, the J gene TRBJ2-5; no reliable D call. Trimming left V 5 bases short and J 2 bases short, with 3 bases between. The germline V gene has CDR1 DFQATT and CDR2 SNEGSKA (reference sequence). The CDR3 loop spans 10 amino acids.

This clonotype appeared a few times. At one boundary the junction diverges from the germline segment, which might be a read error. In DNA form, the CDR3 reads TGTGCCAGCAACCAAGTGGGCAATCAGCCCCAGCATTTT. Translated: CASNQVGNQPQHF. The chain is built from TRBV4-2 and TRBJ1-5, with D hard to call. The CDR3 extends over 13 amino acids. Germline CDR1 LGHNA, CDR2 YNFKEQ.

The V gene is TRBV28, the J gene TRBJ1-5; possibly TRBD1 for D (5 bases). The length of the CDR3 is 15 residues. Germline values: CDR1 MDHEN, CDR2 SYDVKM. V was clipped by 3 bases and J by 4 bases, with 13 bases between them. Written as DNA, the CDR3 is TGTGCCAGCAGTTTCCAACGGGGGGTTAATCAGCCCCAGCATTTT. Protein: CASSFQRGVNQPQHF.